Below, one T cell receptor beta chain is given with its context. This entry belongs to a study of CD8 T cells in Susac syndrome. The TEMRA cells underwent FACS enrichment, while the CD8+ and CD4+ T cells underwent negative isolation. Trimming took off 2 bases at V and 4 bases at J, with 12 bases between the two ends. This CDR3 contains 15 residues. CDR1 is SGHRS and CDR2 is YFSETQ in the germline V gene. Random hexamers were used to reverse transcribe an amount of about 0.45 to 1 ug RNA. MiXCR, applied by TCRdb to the immunoSEQ multiplex PCR reads, yields one record per CDR3 protein. The sample contains around 130,000 distinct CDR3 sequences, around 75% of which appear only once.

The TCR comes from a human donor with multiple sclerosis. This chain connects TRBV5-1 to TRBJ2-2, with D perhaps assigned TRBD1 or TRBD2 (6 bases each). The sample consisted of CD8+ T cells from PBMCs. CDR3 sequence (DNA): TGCGCCAGCAGCTTCTTGGGGGGCGTCACCGGGGAGCTGTTTTTT. The encoded protein is CASSFLGGVTGELFF.